Below, 26 T cell receptor beta chains from the same sample are listed, as sequenced in a study of blood T cells in healthy people across ages. Primed by a sample-barcoded 5' primer and a J-beta primer mix, a second PCR proceeded for about 6 to 11 cycles. TCRdb re-analysed the 5' RACE reads in MiXCR, keeping a single row per CDR3 protein. Of about 680,000 distinct CDR3 sequences in the sample, 49% were seen once. Input material: blood. The receptor set was obtained from an older woman in good health.

This clonotype was found a few times. The gene calls are TRBV20-1 and TRBJ1-6; maybe TRBD1 (6 bases). Germline loops: CDR1 DFQATT, CDR2 SNEGSKA (reference sequence). V lost 3 bases and J 9 bases, leaving 15 bases between the germline ends. The CDR3 is made up of 14 amino acids. This CDR3 is CSASSQGGGSPLHF. The CDR3 DNA reads as TGCAGTGCTAGTTCACAGGGTGGAGGTTCACCCCTCCACTTT.

In this sample, this clonotype turned up a few times. The chain couples TRBV2 to TRBJ2-7; D is possibly TRBD1 or TRBD2 (5 bases each). CDR1 is SNHLY, CDR2 FYNNEI, per germline. Trimming took 5 bases from V and 9 from J, leaving 14 bases between them. The CDR3 has 12 residues. CDR3 residues: CASSLIRDVQYF. The CDR3 DNA follows: TGTGCCAGCAGTCTCATCCGGGACGTGCAGTACTTC. Full variable domain (rest looked up from reference TRBV2 and TRBJ2-7): EPEVTQTPSHQVTQMGQEVILRCVPISNHLYFYWYRQILGQKVEFLVSFYNNEISEKSEIFDDQFSVERPDGSNFTLKIRSTKLEDSAMYFCASSLIRDVQYFGPGTRLTVT.

The chain carries TRBV24-1 and TRBJ2-4, with 9 bases fitting TRBD1. The germline V gene encodes CDR1 KGHDR and CDR2 SFDVKD. This CDR3 region has 15 residues. The V gene end was trimmed by 6 bases and the J gene end by 4 bases; junction bases not matched to a gene: 6. The CDR3 nucleotides read TGTGCCACCAGTAAAACCGGGACAGGGAAAAACATTCAGTACTTC. Protein: CATSKTGTGKNIQYF.

This sequence joins TRBV30 and TRBJ2-5, with D uncertain. Trimming shortened V by 0 bases and J by 3 bases, and 5 bases separated the two germline ends. The germline CDR1 and CDR2 sequences are GTSNPN and SVGIG (reference sequence). The CDR3 runs to 12 residues. The CDR3 spells CAWSVSKETQYF. CDR3 sequence (DNA): TGTGCCTGGAGTGTAAGCAAAGAGACCCAGTACTTC.

This clonotype was observed a few times. This sequence joins TRBV20-1 and TRBJ2-1; the match to TRBD2 covers 10 bases. Germline V lookup: CDR1 DFQATT, CDR2 SNEGSKA (reference sequence). V lost 3 bases, J lost 5 bases, and 16 bases stayed unmatched. The CDR3 sequence is 18 residues long. CDR3 nucleotide sequence: TGCAGTGCTAGTTACGGGTGGCTAGCGGGAGACCGAAACAATGAGCAGTTCTTC. Protein product: CSASYGWLAGDRNNEQFF.

This clonotype was detected a few times. This rearrangement joins TRBV27 to TRBJ1-6, with a possible D match to TRBD1 (6 bases). Germline CDR1 MNHEY, CDR2 SMNVEV (reference sequence). The CDR3 runs to 16 residues. Trimming took off 0 bases at V and 6 bases at J, with 12 bases between the two ends. CDR3 in DNA: TGTGCCAGCAGTTTATCGGGAGACAGGTTTAATTCACCCCTCCACTTT. As protein: CASSLSGDRFNSPLHF.

This chain connects TRBV18 to TRBJ2-1, with 7 bases fitting TRBD2. V was pared by 6 bases and J by 4 bases, with 9 bases of the junction left unmatched. CDR1 and CDR2 from the germline V gene are KGHSH and LQKENI. CDR3 length: 15 residues. The CDR3: CASSLEAGLYNEQFF. The CDR3 region has the DNA TGTGCCAGCTCCCTTGAGGCGGGACTATACAATGAGCAGTTCTTC.

CDR3 nucleotide sequence: TGTGCCAGCAGTGACAGGGGCAGCTATAATTCACCCCTCCACTTT. Translated, it gives CASSDRGSYNSPLHF. This chain links TRBV6-1 with TRBJ1-6; possible D gene TRBD1, 6 bases. The germline gives CDR1 MNHNS, CDR2 SASEGT. Trimming took off 3 bases at V and 3 bases at J, with 9 bases between the two ends. This CDR3 spans 15 amino acids.

The chain links TRBV20-1 to TRBJ2-3, with TRBD2 matching 8 bases. CDR3 size: 17 residues. The V segment lost 1 base and the J segment 0 bases; nucleotides outside the gene matches: 9. Germline CDR1 DFQATT, CDR2 SNEGSKA (reference sequence). CDR3 DNA: TGCAGTGCTAGAGTACTAGCGGCTTCCCCTAGCACAGATACGCAGTATTTT. Its protein product is CSARVLAASPSTDTQYF.

As for this clonotype: One end of the junction varies from germline; a read error may be responsible. The chain employs TRBV24-1 and TRBJ2-1; 11 bases align to TRBD2. The CDR3 spans 17 residues. The V gene's germline CDR1 is KGHDR and CDR2 SFDVKD. This chain's CDR3 is CATSDRPGLAVYNKQFF. Here the CDR3 DNA reads TGTGCCACCAGTGACCGGCCGGGACTAGCGGTTTACAATAAGCAGTTCTTC.

The V and J genes are TRBV18 and TRBJ1-1, with D hard to call. The CDR3 length is 13 residues. V lost 3 bases, J lost 0 bases, and 5 bases lay in between. Germline CDR1 KGHSH, CDR2 LQKENI. In DNA, the CDR3 is TGTGCCAGCTCACCTCCTATGAACACTGAAGCTTTCTTT. This sequence encodes CASSPPMNTEAFF.

The CDR3 here is CASSPVANEKLFF. CDR3 DNA sequence: TGCGCCAGTTCTCCAGTGGCTAATGAAAAACTGTTTTTT. The rearrangement joins TRBV5-1 to TRBJ1-4; D gene ambiguous. The CDR3 has 13 amino acids. CDR1 and CDR2 from the germline V gene are SGHRS and YFSETQ. With 8 bases removed from V and 3 bases from J, the gap between germline ends came to 11 bases.

The chain links TRBV3-1 to TRBJ1-2; 9 bases line up with TRBD1. This CDR3 has 14 residues. CDR1 LGHDT and CDR2 YNNKEL come from the germline V gene (reference sequence). V was clipped by 4 bases and J by 4 bases; unmatched bases: 4. The CDR3 sequence is CASSRRDRAYGYTF. The CDR3 bases are TGTGCCAGCAGCCGCCGGGACAGGGCCTATGGCTACACCTTC.

The genes are TRBV6-6 and TRBJ2-7, with 10 bases lining up with TRBD2. Trimming removed 4 bases from V and 2 bases from J; junction bases left unmatched: 5. Germline V gives CDR1 MNHNY, CDR2 SVGAGI (reference sequence). This CDR3 comprises 15 residues. The CDR3 reads CASSSGLAAAYEQYF. The CDR3 DNA is TGTGCCAGCAGTTCCGGACTAGCGGCCGCCTACGAGCAGTACTTC.

In its sample, this clonotype was seen a few times. Being one base from a much bigger clone, this may be a read error. This chain connects TRBV5-5 to TRBJ2-6; perhaps TRBD2 as D (5 bases). Germline V gene lookup returns CDR1 SGHKS and CDR2 YYEKEE (reference sequence). The CDR3 runs to 14 residues. Trimming left V 4 bases short and J 8 bases short, with 13 bases between. This CDR3 reads CASSQISGTNVLTF. The CDR3 nucleotides read TGTGCCAGCAGCCAGATCTCGGGGACCAACGTCCTGACTTTC.

The J gene is TRBJ2-5, the V gene TRBV7-2; 9 nucleotides agree with TRBD2. Germline loops: CDR1 SGHTA, CDR2 FQGNSA. The CDR3 is made up of 18 amino acids. V trimming: 0 bases; J trimming: 11 bases; junction bases outside the gene matches: 19. CDR3 nucleotide sequence: TGTGCCAGCAGCTTAGCGCGGGCTAGCGGGATTTCCTACAATGAGCAGTACTTC. Translated: CASSLARASGISYNEQYF.

This chain joins TRBV16 and TRBJ2-1; tentatively, D is TRBD1 (6 bases). The CDR3 covers 14 residues. CDR1 is KGHSY and CDR2 is FQNENV in the germline V gene. Trimming left V 1 base short and J 8 bases short, with 12 bases between. The CDR3 protein is CASSQWSGADEQFF. Written as DNA, the CDR3 is TGTGCCAGCAGCCAATGGTCAGGGGCGGATGAGCAGTTCTTC.

The chain links TRBV27 to TRBJ2-7, with 10 bases fitting TRBD2. Germline V gene sequence: CDR1 MNHEY, CDR2 SMNVEV (reference sequence). The CDR3 covers 15 residues. V was clipped by 6 bases and J by 3 bases; unmatched bases: 8. The CDR3 DNA reads TGTGCCAGCAGCATAAGGGGGACTAGCGTCTACGAGCAGTACTTC. It specifies CASSIRGTSVYEQYF.

In its sample, this clonotype was seen a few times. This chain connects TRBV6-6 to TRBJ2-1; 11 positions agree with TRBD1. V trimming: 4 bases; J trimming: 6 bases; junction bases outside the gene matches: 5. Germline CDR1 is MNHNY and CDR2 is SVGAGI (reference sequence). The CDR3 runs 15 residues. CDR3 loop: CASSLAGTGGNEQFF. The CDR3 nucleotides are TGTGCCAGCAGTTTAGCCGGGACAGGGGGCAATGAGCAGTTCTTC.

The sample holds a few counts of this clonotype. The CDR3 here is CATSRVGLADNEQYF. The CDR3 region has the DNA TGTGCCACCAGCAGAGTGGGACTAGCGGACAATGAGCAGTACTTC. The chain recombines TRBV15 with TRBJ2-1; TRBD2 aligns across 11 bases. The J call may be wrong; the DNA end is better matched by TRBJ2-7. From germline, CDR1 is LNHNV and CDR2 YYDKDF (reference sequence). This CDR3 comprises 15 residues.

The chain has TRBV5-1 and TRBJ1-2, with 8 bases fitting TRBD1. J gave up 5 bases and V 3 bases, and 9 bases lay outside the gene matches. This CDR3 has 15 amino acids. From germline, CDR1 is SGHRS and CDR2 YFSETQ. The CDR3 spells CASSSMDRADYGYTF. In DNA, the CDR3 is TGCGCCAGCAGCTCGATGGACAGGGCGGATTATGGCTACACCTTC.

In this sample, this clonotype turned up a few times. The J gene is TRBJ2-5, the V gene TRBV29-1; 9 bases align to TRBD2. This CDR3 comprises 15 residues. Unmatched junction bases numbered 8, after V lost 6 bases and J lost 0 bases. The germline V gene has CDR1 SQVTM and CDR2 ANQGSEA. CDR3 sequence: CSVFASGIYQETQYF. Written as DNA, the CDR3 is TGCAGCGTCTTCGCTAGCGGGATATACCAAGAGACCCAGTACTTC. Using reference TRBV29-1 and TRBJ2-5 for the parts outside the CDR3, the full variable domain is SAVISQKPSRDICQRGTSLTIQCQVDSQVTMMFWYRQQPGQSLTLIATANQGSEATYESGFVIDKFPISRPNLTFSTLTVSNMSPEDSSIYLCSVFASGIYQETQYFGPGTRLLVL.

This clonotype was recorded a few times. The V and J genes are TRBV4-3 and TRBJ2-7, with 10 bases lining up with TRBD2. The CDR3 extends over 19 amino acids. From germline, CDR1 is LGHNA and CDR2 YSLEER. Trimming removed 1 base from V and 1 base from J; junction bases left unmatched: 13. For the CDR3, the DNA is TGCGCCAGCAGCCAAGTTCTGGGACTAGGACTAGCGGCATCCTACGAGCAGTACTTC. Protein: CASSQVLGLGLAASYEQYF.

The gene calls are TRBV7-9 and TRBJ2-3; TRBD1 matches at 9 bases. CDR3 length: 16 residues. Germline V CDR1 and CDR2: SEHNR, FQNEAQ (reference sequence). V was clipped by 5 bases and J by 2 bases; unmatched bases: 8. The CDR3 protein is CASSPYRGQPTDTQYF. The CDR3 nucleotides are TGTGCCAGCAGCCCCTACAGGGGGCAACCCACAGATACGCAGTATTTT.

This clonotype appeared many times. Being one base from a much bigger clone, this may be a read error. The CDR3, as DNA: TGCAGCGTTGGGCTGCTGACAGGTTACAATGAGCAGTACTTC. Translated, it gives CSVGLLTGYNEQYF. The chain carries TRBV29-1 and TRBJ2-5, with D perhaps TRBD1 (6 bases). Between the trimmed V and J ends, which lost 4 bases and 11 bases, there was a span of 23 bases. The CDR3 sequence is 14 residues long. Germline lookup yields CDR1 SQVTM and CDR2 ANQGSEA.

CDR3 DNA: TGTGCCAGCAGTTACATGCAAGCAACTAATGAAAAACTGTTTTTT. Translating it yields CASSYMQATNEKLFF. This chain uses TRBV7-9 with TRBJ1-4; D is unclear. Germline assignment: CDR1 SEHNR and CDR2 FQNEAQ (reference sequence). The CDR3 covers 15 residues. V shed 6 bases and J shed 0 bases, with 11 bases lying between them.